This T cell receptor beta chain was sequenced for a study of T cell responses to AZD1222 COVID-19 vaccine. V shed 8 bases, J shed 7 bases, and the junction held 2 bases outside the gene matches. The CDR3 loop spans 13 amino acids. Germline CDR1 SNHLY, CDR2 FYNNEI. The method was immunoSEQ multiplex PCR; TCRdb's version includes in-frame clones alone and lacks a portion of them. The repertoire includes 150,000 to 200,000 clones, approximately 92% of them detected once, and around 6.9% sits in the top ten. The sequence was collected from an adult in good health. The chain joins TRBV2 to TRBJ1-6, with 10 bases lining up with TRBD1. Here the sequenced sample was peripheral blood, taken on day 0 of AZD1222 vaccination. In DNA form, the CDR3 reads TGTGCCAGCCTGGGACAGGGGAATTCACCCCTCCACTTT. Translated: CASLGQGNSPLHF.